Listed below are T cell receptor beta chains from one sample, sequenced in a study of cytotoxic CD8 clonotypes in ibrutinib-treated CLL. Sequencing was performed with immunoSEQ multiplex PCR; in TCRdb, only in-frame clones are kept and a portion is missing. Altogether 30,000 to 40,000 clones are present, 60% to 80% being singletons, with the ten largest covering around a quarter. Sequences were derived from PBMCs, sampled before ibrutinib treatment. Receptor source: a human donor with chronic lymphocytic leukemia. CDR3s include the opening cysteine and the closing phenylalanine or tryptophan. A D gene is named only where the DNA matches it firmly. Clone size is not always given. Where it is, it says once, few, many or a class for expanded clones.

V gene: TRBV28; D gene: .; J gene: TRBJ1-5; clone size: .; CDR3 DNA: TGTGCCAGCAGTCCACTTCTCCGGGGGGGGCGAGGCGATCAGCCCCAGCATTTT; CDR3 protein: CASSPLLRGGRGDQPQHF
V gene: TRBV5-1; D gene: .; J gene: TRBJ2-7; clone size: .; CDR3 DNA: TGCGCCAGCAGCTTGGCCGGGACTCCGATAGAGCAGTACTTC; CDR3 protein: CASSLAGTPIEQYF
V gene: TRBV9; D gene: .; J gene: TRBJ1-1; clone size: few; CDR3 DNA: TGTGCCAGCAGCCCCCAGGACACTGAAGCTTTCTTT; CDR3 protein: CASSPQDTEAFF
V gene: TRBV27; D gene: .; J gene: TRBJ2-5; clone size: .; CDR3 DNA: TGTGCCAGCAGTTTGGGAAGGGTTCGAGAGACCCAGTACTTC; CDR3 protein: CASSLGRVRETQYF
V gene: TRBV30; D gene: .; J gene: TRBJ2-3; clone size: .; CDR3 DNA: TGTGCCTGGAGGGAGGGCTTGGCAGCTGTTGATACGCAGTATTTT; CDR3 protein: CAWREGLAAVDTQYF
V gene: TRBV18; D gene: TRBD1; J gene: TRBJ2-3; clone size: .; CDR3 DNA: TGTGCCAGCTCACCGAACAGGGGTCGAGATACGCAGTATTTT; CDR3 protein: CASSPNRGRDTQYF
V gene: TRBV7-9; D gene: .; J gene: TRBJ2-5; clone size: .; CDR3 DNA: TGTGCCAGCAGCTTACTTCGGGCGGATGAAGAGACCCAGTACTTC; CDR3 protein: CASSLLRADEETQYF
V gene: TRBV28; D gene: .; J gene: TRBJ1-5; clone size: .; CDR3 DNA: TGTGCCAGTAAAGTCGGCAATCAGCCCCAGCATTTT; CDR3 protein: CASKVGNQPQHF
V gene: TRBV9; D gene: .; J gene: TRBJ1-1; clone size: .; CDR3 DNA: TGTGCCAGCAGCGTAAGGAGGGACACTGAAGCTTTCTTT; CDR3 protein: CASSVRRDTEAFF
V gene: TRBV12-5; D gene: .; J gene: TRBJ2-2; clone size: once; CDR3 DNA: TGTGCTAGTGGTTTGGATGTCGGGGAGCTGTTTTTT; CDR3 protein: CASGLDVGELFF
V gene: TRBV6-5; D gene: TRBD1; J gene: TRBJ2-2; clone size: .; CDR3 DNA: TGTGCCAGCAGGCACGGACAGGTTCCAATTGGGGAGCTGTTTTTT; CDR3 protein: CASRHGQVPIGELFF
V gene: TRBV11-2; D gene: TRBD1; J gene: TRBJ2-2; clone size: .; CDR3 DNA: TGTGCCAGCACCCGATTGCAGGGGGCGGTCGGGGAGCTGTTTTTT; CDR3 protein: CASTRLQGAVGELFF
V gene: TRBV21-1; D gene: .; J gene: TRBJ1-5; clone size: medium-sized; CDR3 DNA: TGTGCCAGCAGCAAAGAACGAGGCGGCAATCAGCCCCAGCATTTT; CDR3 protein: CASSKERGGNQPQHF
V gene: TRBV30; D gene: TRBD1; J gene: TRBJ2-7; clone size: .; CDR3 DNA: TGTGCCTGGAGCCAAGGGGGCCCCTCCTACGAGCAGTACTTC; CDR3 protein: CAWSQGGPSYEQYF
V gene: TRBV7-2; D gene: TRBD1; J gene: TRBJ2-7; clone size: medium-sized; CDR3 DNA: TGTGCCAGCAGCTCGCCGGACAGGGCGACGTCGAGGCCTTACGAGCAGTACTTC; CDR3 protein: CASSSPDRATSRPYEQYF
V gene: TRBV1; D gene: .; J gene: TRBJ2-7; clone size: .; CDR3 DNA: TGCACCAGCAGCCGCACGACGGTGACTAGCGGGAACTACGAGCAGTACTTC; CDR3 protein: CTSSRTTVTSGNYEQYF
V gene: TRBV16; D gene: .; J gene: TRBJ1-5; clone size: few; CDR3 DNA: TGTGCCAGCAGCCGAGCTCCGGATCAGCCCCAGCATTTT; CDR3 protein: CASSRAPDQPQHF
V gene: TRBV2; D gene: TRBD1; J gene: TRBJ2-7; clone size: .; CDR3 DNA: TGTGCCAGACAGGGGGGTCCCTACGAGCAGTACTTC; CDR3 protein: CARQGGPYEQYF
V gene: TRBV5-1; D gene: .; J gene: TRBJ1-4; clone size: .; CDR3 DNA: TGCGCCAGCAGCTTGGCCACAGTAGTAGGTGCAACTAATGAAAAACTGTTTTTT; CDR3 protein: CASSLATVVGATNEKLFF
V gene: TRBV27; D gene: TRBD2; J gene: TRBJ2-2; clone size: .; CDR3 DNA: TGTGCCAGCAGTTTATTGCCCCCGGGACTAGCGGCTAACACCGGGGAGCTGTTTTTT; CDR3 protein: CASSLLPPGLAANTGELFF
V gene: TRBV2; D gene: .; J gene: TRBJ2-7; clone size: .; CDR3 DNA: TGTGCCAGCAAGGGGTCCTACGAGCAGTACTTC; CDR3 protein: CASKGSYEQYF
V gene: TRBV11-2; D gene: .; J gene: TRBJ1-5; clone size: .; CDR3 DNA: TGTGCCAGCAGCCTGGAATATAGCAATCAGCCCCAGCATTTT; CDR3 protein: CASSLEYSNQPQHF
V gene: TRBV27; D gene: .; J gene: TRBJ1-2; clone size: .; CDR3 DNA: TGTGCCAGCAGTTTATTGGGAACAGGGAACTATGGCTACACCTTC; CDR3 protein: CASSLLGTGNYGYTF
V gene: TRBV7-8; D gene: .; J gene: TRBJ2-1; clone size: .; CDR3 DNA: TGTGCCAGCAGCTTAGATCCGGACAAACAGGGAAACAATGAGCAGTTCTTC; CDR3 protein: CASSLDPDKQGNNEQFF
V gene: TRBV7-2; D gene: .; J gene: TRBJ1-6; clone size: .; CDR3 DNA: TGTGCCAGCAGTCCAGATCGGGGTGCCAATTCACCCCTCCACTTT; CDR3 protein: CASSPDRGANSPLHF
V gene: TRBV7-2; D gene: TRBD1; J gene: TRBJ2-1; clone size: .; CDR3 DNA: TGTGCCAGCAGCCCCCGTTCACAGGGGGATTACAATGAGCAGTTCTTC; CDR3 protein: CASSPRSQGDYNEQFF
V gene: TRBV19; D gene: .; J gene: TRBJ2-5; clone size: .; CDR3 DNA: TGTGCCAGTAGTATAGAAGGGTATTTGGCAGAGACCCAGTACTTC; CDR3 protein: CASSIEGYLAETQYF
V gene: TRBV11-3; D gene: TRBD2; J gene: TRBJ2-7; clone size: .; CDR3 DNA: TGTGCCAGCAGCTTTTCGGGGACTAGCGGGAGCGGCGAGCAGTACTTC; CDR3 protein: CASSFSGTSGSGEQYF
V gene: TRBV18; D gene: .; J gene: TRBJ2-5; clone size: .; CDR3 DNA: TGTGCCAGCTCACCAATTTCTTCAGGGGAGGAGACCCAGTACTTC; CDR3 protein: CASSPISSGEETQYF
V gene: TRBV28; D gene: .; J gene: TRBJ1-1; clone size: .; CDR3 DNA: TGTGCCAGCAGCAAGGCGGGGGTTTGGAGGAACACTGAAGCTTTCTTT; CDR3 protein: CASSKAGVWRNTEAFF
V gene: TRBV5-6; D gene: TRBD1; J gene: TRBJ1-2; clone size: .; CDR3 DNA: TGTGCCAGCCTATACAGGGGTGGCGACTATGGCTACACCTTC; CDR3 protein: CASLYRGGDYGYTF
V gene: TRBV9; D gene: .; J gene: TRBJ2-3; clone size: .; CDR3 DNA: TGTGCCAGCAGGGGGACAGATACGCAGTATTTT; CDR3 protein: CASRGTDTQYF